Following are 5 T cell receptor beta chains from one sample sequenced in a study of beta chain features in type 1 diabetes. All of the isolated RNA was reverse transcribed, so expressed TCRB transcripts were sequenced. Measured with immunoSEQ multiplex PCR; TCRdb has only the in-frame clones, and not every one. Among some 360,000 clones, about 20% were seen once, and the ten largest hold approximately 0.043%. The material sequenced was naive CD4+ T cells from blood. All receptors come from a woman between 18 and 29 years old in good health.

V is TRBV9 and J is TRBJ2-3, with TRBD1 matching over 7 bases. This CDR3 spans 15 amino acids. From germline, CDR1 is SGDLS and CDR2 YYNGEE. Germline trimming cut 6 bases from V and 2 bases from J; bases unmatched to any gene: 9. The chain's CDR3 is CASNLQGFYTDTQYF. DNA for the CDR3: TGTGCCAGCAATTTACAGGGGTTTTACACAGATACGCAGTATTTT.

This clone was seen only a few times. The chain carries TRBV4-2 and TRBJ2-5; 16 nucleotides match TRBD2. The CDR3 contains 20 residues. V was pared by 3 bases and J by 5 bases, with 15 bases of the junction left unmatched. The germline CDR1 and CDR2 sequences are LGHNA and YNFKEQ. This chain's CDR3 is CASSHVTGTSGGAWGETQYF. The CDR3 coding sequence is TGTGCCAGCAGCCATGTAACCGGGACTAGCGGGGGGGCATGGGGGGAGACCCAGTACTTC.

This clone has just a few counts. The rearrangement links TRBV30 to TRBJ2-1, with D possibly TRBD1 on 5 matching bases. The CDR3 sequence is 10 residues long. The germline CDR1 and CDR2 sequences are GTSNPN and SVGIG (reference sequence). Trimming cost V 1 base and J 11 bases, with 6 bases left between them. CDR3 protein: CAWSDRQQFF. Written as DNA, the CDR3 is TGTGCCTGGAGTGACAGGCAGCAGTTCTTC.

This rearrangement joins TRBV11-2 to TRBJ2-3, with no clear D. The V end lost 5 bases, the J end lost 3 bases, and 15 bases lay between the germline ends. The germline V gene encodes CDR1 SGHAT and CDR2 FQNNGV. CDR3 length: 15 residues. CDR3 coding DNA: TGTGCCAGCAGCCCCACTGCAGCGTCGACAGATACGCAGTATTTT. Protein sequence: CASSPTAASTDTQYF.

J is TRBJ2-1 and V is TRBV2; 13 positions agree with TRBD2. This CDR3 is 14 amino acids long. The trim removed 6 bases at V and 8 bases at J, leaving 4 bases unmatched. CDR1 SNHLY and CDR2 FYNNEI come from the germline V gene. The CDR3: CASSRTSGSDEQFF. As DNA, the CDR3 is TGTGCCAGCAGCCGGACTAGCGGGAGCGATGAGCAGTTCTTC.